The present T cell receptor (beta chain) was sequenced within a study of PD-L1 blockade in urothelial cancer. Trimming removed 4 bases from V and 1 base from J, with 15 bases in between. The germline V gene has CDR1 SGHDT and CDR2 YYEEEE. CDR3 length: 15 amino acids. Profiled with immunoSEQ multiplex PCR; TCRdb holds only in-frame clones, not every one. The data show about 30,000 clones, with around 84% seen just once and 2.5% to 3% held by the top ten. The time point denotes: peripheral blood 6 weeks after treatment start. This specimen consisted of PBMCs, obtained around atezolizumab (anti-PD-L1) treatment. This sequence was found in a man between 65 and 80 years old with urothelial cancer. V is TRBV5-6 and J is TRBJ2-7; D uncertain. CDR3 sequence (DNA): TGTGCCAGCAGCCCCGTGTACTTCGGTTCCTACGAGCAGTACTTC. Its protein product is CASSPVYFGSYEQYF. The full variable domain, in which reference TRBV5-6 and TRBJ2-7 provide the parts outside the CDR3, is DAGVTQSPTHLIKTRGQQVTLRCSPKSGHDTVSWYQQALGQGPQFIFQYYEEEERQRGNFPDRFSGHQFPNYSSELNVNALLLGDSALYLCASSPVYFGSYEQYFGPGTRLTVT.